This T cell receptor (beta chain) was captured by sequencing in a study of blood T cell repertoires in COVID-19. Profiling relied on immunoSEQ multiplex PCR, and the TCRdb table lists in-frame clones only, not all of them. The sample lists about 39,000 clones, 75% to 90% seen once, with roughly 4% in the top ten. Sequences were obtained from peripheral blood. These receptor sequences come from a man in his sixties with acute or convalescent COVID-19.

This clone ranks as medium-sized. CDR3 nucleotides: TGCGCCAGCAGCCAAGACCCTAATCCACATAGCGACCACTCCTACAATGAGCAGTTCTTC. Protein sequence: CASSQDPNPHSDHSYNEQFF. The rearrangement links TRBV4-1 to TRBJ2-1; TRBD2 might be the D (5 bases). This CDR3 comprises 20 residues. From germline, CDR1 is MGHRA and CDR2 YSYEKL. V was pared by 0 bases and J by 0 bases, with 21 bases between.